A single sample gave rise to the 19 T cell receptor beta chains below, sequenced in a study of patients and donors after allogeneic stem cell transplantation. Using its own MiXCR run on the RT-PCR reads, TCRdb lists one record per CDR3 protein. The data contain roughly 150,000 distinct CDR3 sequences, about 24% of them seen just once; the ten biggest clones take up about 24%. Sequencing used blood, either unsorted or a sorted T cell fraction (not recorded which). All receptors come from a human donor who was either an allogeneic HSCT recipient or a stem cell or donor lymphocyte infusion donor (not recorded which). It is not recorded whose cells these are; they may come from a transplant donor.

The gene calls are TRBV12-3 or TRBV12-4 and TRBJ2-3, with D perhaps matching TRBD1 (6 bases). Trimming took 5 bases from V and 6 from J, leaving 12 bases between them. CDR3 size: 13 residues. This CDR3 reads CASSLSQGDTQYF. The CDR3 bases are TGTGCCAGCAGTCTATCGCAGGGGGATACGCAGTATTTT.

The chain is built from TRBV6-5 and TRBJ2-2; maybe TRBD2 (6 bases). Trimming took off 11 bases at V and 6 bases at J, with 19 bases between the two ends. The CDR3 spans 14 residues. Per germline, CDR1 MNHEY and CDR2 SVGAGI. The CDR3 DNA follows: TGTGCCGGCAAGGCCGGGGGTCAACCCGGGGAGCTGTTTTTT. Protein: CAGKAGGQPGELFF.

This clonotype turned up a few times. The chain is built from TRBV7-6 and TRBJ2-5; D is perhaps TRBD1 (6 bases). Germline V gives CDR1 SGHVS, CDR2 FNYEAQ. V was cut by 4 bases and J by 4 bases, with 10 bases left in between. The CDR3 has 13 residues. Here the CDR3 reads CASSSNRAETQYF. The CDR3 region has the DNA TGTGCCAGCAGCTCCAACAGGGCAGAGACCCAGTACTTC.

This clonotype occurred a few times. This rearrangement joins TRBV5-1 to TRBJ1-1; D is unresolved. The CDR3 has 15 residues. Germline-derived CDR1 and CDR2 are SGHRS and YFSETQ. V was cut by 5 bases and J by 1 base, with 15 bases left in between. DNA of the CDR3: TGCGCCAGCAGGAATCTAGGGTGGGCGAACACTGAAGCTTTCTTT. It codes for CASRNLGWANTEAFF.

This clonotype was found a few times. The chain joins TRBV6-1 to TRBJ1-2; the match to TRBD1 covers 7 bases. V was clipped by 2 bases and J by 8 bases; unmatched bases: 5. The CDR3 runs 13 residues. Germline V gene lookup returns CDR1 MNHNS and CDR2 SASEGT. The CDR3 protein is CASSEMAGGGYTF. The CDR3 DNA reads TGTGCCAGCAGTGAAATGGCAGGGGGAGGCTACACCTTC.

This rearrangement joins TRBV20-1 to TRBJ1-3, with no clear D. This CDR3 is built from 17 residues. The V end lost 0 bases, the J end lost 4 bases, and 19 bases lay between the germline ends. Per the germline V gene, CDR1 is DFQATT and CDR2 is SNEGSKA (reference sequence). This CDR3 is CSARDPLIGRGGNTIYF. CDR3 bases: TGCAGTGCTAGAGATCCACTCATCGGCCGAGGGGGAAACACCATATATTTT.

This clonotype has more than one count but fewer than ten. The V call is TRBV2, the J call TRBJ2-1, with 10 bases fitting TRBD1. Germline V gene sequence: CDR1 SNHLY, CDR2 FYNNEI. The CDR3 is 15 residues long. Trimming removed 5 bases from V and 13 bases from J; junction bases left unmatched: 14. The CDR3 region is CASSKAWGQGKDQFF. The CDR3 bases are TGTGCCAGCAGTAAGGCATGGGGACAGGGGAAGGACCAGTTCTTC.

This clonotype was counted ten times or more. The chain has TRBV5-1 and TRBJ1-1; unclear D gene. Germline CDR1 is SGHRS and CDR2 is YFSETQ. V was shortened by 4 bases and J by 4 bases, with 20 bases between the two germline ends. The CDR3 consists of 16 residues. The DNA for the CDR3 is TGCGCCAGCAGCCGGACCTTCGGCGGGGTAGTCACTGAAGCTTTCTTT. Translating gives CASSRTFGGVVTEAFF.

This clonotype was observed many times. The genes are TRBV24-1 and TRBJ2-1; TRBD1 or TRBD2 may be the D gene (5 bases each). Germline V gene sequence: CDR1 KGHDR, CDR2 SFDVKD. The CDR3 is 15 residues long. Trimming left V 3 bases short and J 9 bases short, with 17 bases between. The CDR3 DNA follows: TGTGCCACCAGTGATCTGGTAAGGGGAGTGAGTGAGCAGTTCTTC. Protein: CATSDLVRGVSEQFF.

This clonotype was counted many times. The chain uses TRBV12-3 or TRBV12-4 and TRBJ1-5; 8 bases agree with TRBD1. Germline trimming cut 8 bases from V and 5 bases from J; bases unmatched to any gene: 5. The CDR3 is 13 amino acids. CDR3 coding DNA: TGTGCCAGCGGGGACAGGTTACATCAGCCCCAGCATTTT. Translating it yields CASGDRLHQPQHF.

This clonotype was seen only a few times. The chain links TRBV12-3 or TRBV12-4 to TRBJ2-2; the match to TRBD2 covers 11 bases. V gave up 6 bases and J gave up 2 bases; unmatched junction bases: 5. This CDR3 region has 16 residues. The CDR3 sequence is CASRVAGGHNTGELFF. The DNA of the CDR3 is TGTGCCAGCAGGGTAGCGGGAGGGCACAACACCGGGGAGCTGTTTTTT.

The chain recombines TRBV12-3 or TRBV12-4 with TRBJ1-2; TRBD1 might be the D (5 bases). This CDR3 comprises 13 residues. V lost 1 base and J lost 8, with 11 bases in between. CDR3 sequence (DNA): TGTGCCAGCAGTTTAGAGGCCAGGGCGGGCTACACCTTC. It specifies CASSLEARAGYTF.

This clonotype was seen a handful of times. The chain links TRBV4-1 to TRBJ1-1, with D possibly being TRBD1 (5 bases). CDR3 size: 18 residues. The V end lost 3 bases, the J end lost 0 bases, and 20 bases lay between the germline ends. The germline V gene encodes CDR1 MGHRA and CDR2 YSYEKL. The CDR3 bases are TGCGCCAGCAGCCACGGTGTTTTGGTTTGGGGGTTGAACACTGAAGCTTTCTTT. It codes for CASSHGVLVWGLNTEAFF.

V usage is TRBV13 and J usage is TRBJ1-1; 7 nucleotides match TRBD1. The CDR3 is 16 amino acids. Unmatched junction bases numbered 8, after V lost 3 bases and J lost 1 base. Germline loops: CDR1 PRHDT, CDR2 FYEKMQ (reference sequence). The CDR3 is CASSFSPDRENTEAFF. The CDR3 DNA reads as TGTGCCAGCAGCTTCAGCCCCGACAGGGAGAACACTGAAGCTTTCTTT.

The chain couples TRBV7-9 to TRBJ2-6; 8 bases line up with TRBD1. Germline CDR1 SEHNR, CDR2 FQNEAQ (reference sequence). V trimming: 5 bases; J trimming: 7 bases; junction bases outside the gene matches: 16. This CDR3 is 18 amino acids long. CDR3 bases: TGTGCCAGCAGCCACACCTACTTTGGACAGGGAAACGCCAACGTCCTGACTTTC. It encodes CASSHTYFGQGNANVLTF.

There are a few counts of this clonotype. The rearrangement uses TRBV30 and TRBJ1-5, with D perhaps matching TRBD1 (6 bases). The germline gives CDR1 GTSNPN, CDR2 SVGIG (reference sequence). Trimming took 1 base from V and 5 from J, leaving 9 bases between them. The CDR3 runs to 13 residues. The DNA of the CDR3 is TGTGCCTGGAGTGACAGGGACTATCAGCCCCAGCATTTT. This gives the protein CAWSDRDYQPQHF.

This clonotype was seen only a few times. The V and J genes are TRBV29-1 and TRBJ2-1; 9 bases map to TRBD2. Germline CDR1 reads SQVTM; CDR2 reads ANQGSEA. This CDR3 contains 15 residues. V dropped 0 bases and J dropped 2; count of bases not matched to a gene: 2. The CDR3 sequence: CSVEEASGTYNEQFF. The DNA for the CDR3 is TGCAGCGTTGAAGAGGCTAGCGGGACCTACAATGAGCAGTTCTTC.

This clonotype showed up just a few times. The genes are TRBV29-1 and TRBJ1-2, with 7 positions matching TRBD1. The V gene's germline CDR1 is SQVTM and CDR2 ANQGSEA. The CDR3 spans 13 residues. The junction had 8 bases not matched to a gene; V was cut back by 5 bases and J by 5 bases. In DNA form, the CDR3 reads TGCAGCGTTCAGACAGGGAGGGAATATGGCTACACCTTC. Translating gives CSVQTGREYGYTF.

There are a few counts of this clonotype. V is TRBV18 and J is TRBJ2-2, with a possible D match to TRBD1 (7 bases). From germline, CDR1 is KGHSH and CDR2 LQKENI. This CDR3 comprises 16 residues. The V gene lost 5 bases and the J gene lost 3 bases, with 16 bases spanning the gap. CDR3 protein: CASSGTGTAYTGELFF. The DNA of the CDR3 is TGTGCCAGCTCAGGGACTGGGACAGCTTACACCGGGGAGCTGTTTTTT.